This T cell receptor beta chain was recovered during a study of prognosis after radiotherapy for stage I lung cancer. General study results and limits: Tumor-specific reactivity of the expanded TCR clones remained undetermined.

This clonotype has a count of ten or more. Its cognate antigen is unknown. The J segment lost 5 bases and the V segment lost 4 bases, leaving 0 bases of the junction unmatched. Germline V lookup: CDR1 ENHRY, CDR2 SYGVKD. This CDR3 comprises 13 residues. Template was genomic DNA; TCR beta CDR3 amplified in two multiplex PCR rounds. The use of primers specific to each TRBV and TRBJ gene characterized first-round PCR. TCRdb reanalysed the multiplex PCR reads using MiXCR and keeps one entry per CDR3 protein. The sample lists around 13,000 distinct CDR3 sequences; 45% to 50% were seen once. The TCR sequence derives from a donor aged 50 or older with non-small cell lung cancer. The rearrangement uses TRBV10-3 and TRBJ2-1; 9 bases agree with TRBD2. Source: PBMCs, taken before or after stereotactic body radiation therapy (not recorded which). The chain's CDR3 is CAISGLADNEQFF. CDR3 DNA: TGTGCCATCAGTGGACTAGCGGACAATGAGCAGTTCTTC.